Listed below are T cell receptor beta chains from one sample, sequenced in a study of shared clonotypes between healthy human individuals. Generated by immunoSEQ multiplex PCR, the TCRdb table keeps only in-frame clones and is missing some. The repertoire includes fewer than 2.5 million clones, roughly 93% of them detected once, and about 0.34% sits in the top ten. Sequences were obtained from naive CD4+ T cells from PBMCs. These receptors were taken from a man younger than 35 in good health. Some clones in this sample may be carry-over from other donors' samples. Each CDR3 is given with its conserved first and last residue. The D gene is left open where the match is weak. Where a row states a size, it is once, few, many or the class of an expanded clone; other rows omit it.

.	.	TRBJ1-2	TRBV2	TGTGCCAGCAGTGTAAAACAGGGCCCTTCTTCGGGGTATGGCTACACCTTC	CASSVKQGPSSGYGYTF
.	.	TRBJ2-3	TRBV11-2	TGTGCCAGCAGCTTATCGTCCTGGGGGGAGTTGGGAGATACGCAGTATTTT	CASSLSSWGELGDTQYF
.	.	TRBJ2-2	TRBV28	TGTGCCAGCAGGACATGGGGGGAGAGAGTGCTGTTTTTT	CASRTWGERVLFF
few	.	TRBJ1-1	TRBV2	TGTGCCAGCAGGACCAGGTCGGGAGCTTTCTTT	CASRTRSGAFF
.	.	TRBJ2-3	TRBV6-1	TGTGCCAGCAGTGTTACGCTAGCGAGCACAGATACGCAGTATTTT	CASSVTLASTDTQYF
.	TRBD2	TRBJ2-1	TRBV29-1	TGCAGCGTTGGAGAACCGGGACTAGCTTACAATGAGCAGTTCTTC	CSVGEPGLAYNEQFF
.	TRBD1	TRBJ2-7	TRBV30	TGTGCCTGGAGTGTACAGGGGTTTTTCAACGAGCAGTACTTC	CAWSVQGFFNEQYF
.	TRBD1	TRBJ2-7	TRBV28	TGTGCCAGCAGTCCACTCGCCGGGACAGGGAACTTC	CASSPLAGTGNF
.	.	TRBJ2-1	TRBV4-3	TGCGCCAGCAGCCCGGGGCAGGACCCTTACAATGAGCAGTTCTTC	CASSPGQDPYNEQFF
.	.	TRBJ2-7	TRBV27	TGTGCCAGCAGTCGCCTTCCCCACTACGAGCAGTACTTC	CASSRLPHYEQYF
.	.	TRBJ1-1	TRBV6-5	TGTGCCAGCAGTTACTCGGGGGGGCGGAACACTGAAGCTTTCTTT	CASSYSGGRNTEAFF
.	.	TRBJ2-1	TRBV7-3	TGTGCCAGCAGCCTAAGGGTAGCTTCCAATGAGCAGTTCTTC	CASSLRVASNEQFF
.	TRBD1	TRBJ1-1	TRBV27	TGTGCCAGTCAAATCGGACAGGGGAACACTGAAGCTTTCTTT	CASQIGQGNTEAFF
.	.	TRBJ2-2	TRBV9	TGTGCCAGCAGCTCCCGAGGGGACTTTAACACCGGGGAGCTGTTTTTT	CASSSRGDFNTGELFF
.	TRBD2	TRBJ2-4	TRBV4-3	TGCGCCAGCAGCCAACTAGCGGGAGCTGAAAACATTCAGTACTTC	CASSQLAGAENIQYF
.	TRBD1	TRBJ1-5	TRBV6-6	TGTGCCAGCAGTTACCCCAGAGGGGGCGAAGGTCAGCCCCAGCATTTT	CASSYPRGGEGQPQHF
.	.	TRBJ1-1	TRBV4-3	TGCGCCAGCAGCCAAGAGGGGGCCGGTGGCACTGAAGCTTTCTTT	CASSQEGAGGTEAFF
.	.	TRBJ1-5	TRBV5-1	TGCGCCAGCAGCTTGCAGGGTTTGGGGGTGGGCCAGCCCCAGCATTTT	CASSLQGLGVGQPQHF
.	TRBD2	TRBJ2-2	TRBV7-2	TGTGCCAGCAGCCGGGAGGGGGGCACCGGGGAGCTGTTTTTT	CASSREGGTGELFF
.	TRBD1	TRBJ2-2	TRBV7-6	TGTGCCAGCACCGAACAGGGGTCCAACACCGGGGAGCTGTTTTTT	CASTEQGSNTGELFF
.	TRBD2	TRBJ2-2	TRBV7-2	TGTGCCAGCAGGGCAACTAGCGGGAAATGGACCGGGGAGCTGTTTTTT	CASRATSGKWTGELFF
.	TRBD2	TRBJ2-3	TRBV9	TGTGCCAGCAGCGTAGCCCCCCGGACTAGCGGGAGGGCCACAGATACGCAGTATTTT	CASSVAPRTSGRATDTQYF
.	.	TRBJ1-2	TRBV19	TGTGCCAGTAGTATCCGGGGATCTTACAATGGCTACACCTTC	CASSIRGSYNGYTF
.	.	TRBJ2-7	TRBV30	TGTGCCTGGACCTCCCCCCCAGAATCCTACGAGCAGTACTTC	CAWTSPPESYEQYF
.	.	TRBJ2-1	TRBV28	TGTGCCAGCAGTTCCCCGGGGGGCGGGACCTACAATGAGCAGTTCTTC	CASSSPGGGTYNEQFF
.	TRBD1	TRBJ2-7	TRBV6-4	TGTGCCAGCAGAACTGACAGGGGCTACTACGAGCAGTACTTC	CASRTDRGYYEQYF
.	.	TRBJ2-5	TRBV5-6	TGTGCCAGCAGCTTGCCCGAGGGGACCCAGTACTTC	CASSLPEGTQYF